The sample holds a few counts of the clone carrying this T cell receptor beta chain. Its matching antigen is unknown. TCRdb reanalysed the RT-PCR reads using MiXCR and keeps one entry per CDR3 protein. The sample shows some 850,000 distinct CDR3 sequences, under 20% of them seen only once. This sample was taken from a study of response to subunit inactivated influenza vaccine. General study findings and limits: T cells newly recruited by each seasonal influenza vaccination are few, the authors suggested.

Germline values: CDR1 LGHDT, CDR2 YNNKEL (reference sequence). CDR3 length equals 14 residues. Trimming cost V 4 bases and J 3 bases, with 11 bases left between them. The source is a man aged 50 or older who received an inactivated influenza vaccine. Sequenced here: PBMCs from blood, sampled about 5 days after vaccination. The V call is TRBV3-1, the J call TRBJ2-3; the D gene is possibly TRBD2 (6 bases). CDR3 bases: TGTGCCAGCAGCCGGACTACCCGAACAGATACGCAGTATTTT. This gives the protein CASSRTTRTDTQYF.